This T cell receptor (beta chain) was identified during a study of T cell repertoires in cytomegalovirus infection. Germline values: CDR1 MGHRA, CDR2 YSYEKL. V shed 0 bases, J shed 7 bases, and the junction held 10 bases outside the gene matches. The CDR3 consists of 17 residues. Study-level results: The ex vivo response was dominated by HLA-C-restricted CMV-specific TCR beta clonotypes. Identification of carriers of CMV plus the relevant HLA was achieved through cumulative public TCR beta family frequency.

One entry per CDR3 protein results from TCRdb running MiXCR on the reads. The sample has approximately 400,000 distinct CDR3 sequences; around 32% are singletons. This clonotype was seen a handful of times. Its antigen is unknown. The sample consisted of PBMCs. The sequence was obtained from a human donor in good health (CMV status not recorded). Some clones in this sample may be carry-over from other donors' samples. The chain couples TRBV4-1 to TRBJ1-2; 11 bases are shared with TRBD1. CDR3 loop: CASSQDGGTGGGGGYTF. The DNA of the CDR3 is TGCGCCAGCAGCCAAGATGGGGGGACAGGGGGAGGCGGTGGCTACACCTTC.